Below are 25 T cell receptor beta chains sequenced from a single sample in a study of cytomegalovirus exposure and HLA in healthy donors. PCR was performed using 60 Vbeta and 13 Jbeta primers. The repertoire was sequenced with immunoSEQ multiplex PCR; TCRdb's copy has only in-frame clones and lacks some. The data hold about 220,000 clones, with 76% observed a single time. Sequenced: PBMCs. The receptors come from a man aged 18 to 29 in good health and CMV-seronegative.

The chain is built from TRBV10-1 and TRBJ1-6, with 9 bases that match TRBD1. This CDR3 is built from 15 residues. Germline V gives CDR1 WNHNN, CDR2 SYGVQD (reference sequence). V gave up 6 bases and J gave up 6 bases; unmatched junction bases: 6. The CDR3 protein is CASSRTGGRNSPLHF. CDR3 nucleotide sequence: TGCGCCAGCAGCCGTACAGGGGGCCGTAATTCACCCCTCCACTTT.

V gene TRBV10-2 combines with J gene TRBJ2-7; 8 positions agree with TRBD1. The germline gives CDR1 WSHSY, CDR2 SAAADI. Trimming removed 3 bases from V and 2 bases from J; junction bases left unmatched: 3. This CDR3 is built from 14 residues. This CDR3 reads CASSDWTGTYEQYF. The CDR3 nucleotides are TGCGCCAGCAGTGACTGGACAGGGACCTACGAGCAGTACTTC.

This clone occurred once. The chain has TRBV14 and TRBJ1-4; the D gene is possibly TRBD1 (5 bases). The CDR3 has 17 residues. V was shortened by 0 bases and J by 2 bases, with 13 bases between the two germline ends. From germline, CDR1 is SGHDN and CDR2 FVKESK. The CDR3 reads CASSQDLRQKTNEKLFF. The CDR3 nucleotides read TGTGCCAGCAGCCAAGACCTCCGACAGAAGACTAATGAAAAACTGTTTTTT.

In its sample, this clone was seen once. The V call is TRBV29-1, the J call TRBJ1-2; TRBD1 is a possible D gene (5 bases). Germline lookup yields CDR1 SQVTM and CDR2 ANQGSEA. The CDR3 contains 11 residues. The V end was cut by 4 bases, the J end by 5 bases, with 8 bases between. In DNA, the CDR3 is TGCAGCGTTGGCAGGGAATATGGCTACACCTTC. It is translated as CSVGREYGYTF.

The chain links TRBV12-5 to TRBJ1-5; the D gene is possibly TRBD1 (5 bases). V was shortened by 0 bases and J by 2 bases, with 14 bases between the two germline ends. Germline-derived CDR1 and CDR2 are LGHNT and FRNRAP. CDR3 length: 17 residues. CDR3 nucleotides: TGTGCTAGTGGTTTGGTACCTGGGGGGTTGGGCAATCAGCCCCAGCATTTT. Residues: CASGLVPGGLGNQPQHF.

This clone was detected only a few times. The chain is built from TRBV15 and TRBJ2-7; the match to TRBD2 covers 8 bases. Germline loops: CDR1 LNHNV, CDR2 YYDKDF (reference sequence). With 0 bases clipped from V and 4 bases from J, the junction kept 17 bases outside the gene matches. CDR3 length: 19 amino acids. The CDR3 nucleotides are TGTGCCACCAGCAGAGATGGGACTAGTGGAGAAAGAACCCGGTACGAGCAGTACTTC. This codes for CATSRDGTSGERTRYEQYF.

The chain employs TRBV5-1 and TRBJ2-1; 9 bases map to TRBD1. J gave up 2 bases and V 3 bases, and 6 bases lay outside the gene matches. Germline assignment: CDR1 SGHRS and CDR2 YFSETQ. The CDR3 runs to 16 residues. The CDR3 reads CASSSGQGKAYNEQFF. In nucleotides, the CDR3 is TGCGCCAGCAGCTCGGGACAGGGTAAAGCCTACAATGAGCAGTTCTTC. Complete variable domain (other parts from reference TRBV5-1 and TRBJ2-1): KAGVTQTPRYLIKTRGQQVTLSCSPISGHRSVSWYQQTPGQGLQFLFEYFSETQRNKGNFPGRFSGRQFSNSRSEMNVSTLELGDSALYLCASSSGQGKAYNEQFFGPGTRLTVL.

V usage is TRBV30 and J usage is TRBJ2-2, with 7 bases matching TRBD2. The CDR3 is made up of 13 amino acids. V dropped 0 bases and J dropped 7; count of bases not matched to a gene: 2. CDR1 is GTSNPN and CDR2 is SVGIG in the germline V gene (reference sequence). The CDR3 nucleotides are TGTGCCTGGAGTGTGACGGGGGGCGGGGAGCTGTTTTTT. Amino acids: CAWSVTGGGELFF.

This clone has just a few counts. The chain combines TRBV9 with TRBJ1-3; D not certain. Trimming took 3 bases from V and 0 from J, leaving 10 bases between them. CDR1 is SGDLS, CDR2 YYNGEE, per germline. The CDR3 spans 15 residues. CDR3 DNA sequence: TGTGCCAGCAGCGCCGACTACAGCTCTGGAAACACCATATATTTT. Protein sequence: CASSADYSSGNTIYF.

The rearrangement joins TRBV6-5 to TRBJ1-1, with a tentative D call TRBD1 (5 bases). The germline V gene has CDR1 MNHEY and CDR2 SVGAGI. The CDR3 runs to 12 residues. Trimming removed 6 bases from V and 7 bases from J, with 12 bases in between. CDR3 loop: CASRPGRGEAFF. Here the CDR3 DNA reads TGTGCCAGCAGACCCGGTAGGGGTGAAGCTTTCTTT.

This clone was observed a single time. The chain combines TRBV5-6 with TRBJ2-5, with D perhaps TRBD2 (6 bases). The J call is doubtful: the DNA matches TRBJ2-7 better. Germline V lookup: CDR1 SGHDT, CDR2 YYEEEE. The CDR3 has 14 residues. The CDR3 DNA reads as TGTGCCAGCATCCGCCGGGGGATCTCCTACGAGCAGTACTTC. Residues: CASIRRGISYEQYF.

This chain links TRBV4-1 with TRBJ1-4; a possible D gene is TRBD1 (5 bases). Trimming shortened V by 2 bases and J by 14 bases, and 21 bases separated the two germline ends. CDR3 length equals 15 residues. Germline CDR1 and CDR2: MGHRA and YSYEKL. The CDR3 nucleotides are TGCGCCAGCAGCCAACCCAGGGTCGATCCAATACGGCTGTTTTTT. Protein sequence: CASSQPRVDPIRLFF.

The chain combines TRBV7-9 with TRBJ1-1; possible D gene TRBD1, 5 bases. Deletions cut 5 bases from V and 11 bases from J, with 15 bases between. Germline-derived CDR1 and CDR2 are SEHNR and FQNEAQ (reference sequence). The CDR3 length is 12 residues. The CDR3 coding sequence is TGTGCCAGCAGCCCACCACCAGGGAAGGCTTTCTTT. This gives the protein CASSPPPGKAFF.

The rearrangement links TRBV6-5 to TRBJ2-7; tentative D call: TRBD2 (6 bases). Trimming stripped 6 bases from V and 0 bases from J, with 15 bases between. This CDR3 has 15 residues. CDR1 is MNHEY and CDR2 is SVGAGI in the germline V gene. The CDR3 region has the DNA TGTGCCAGCAGAAACCTAGCGCAAAGCTCCTACGAGCAGTACTTC. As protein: CASRNLAQSSYEQYF.

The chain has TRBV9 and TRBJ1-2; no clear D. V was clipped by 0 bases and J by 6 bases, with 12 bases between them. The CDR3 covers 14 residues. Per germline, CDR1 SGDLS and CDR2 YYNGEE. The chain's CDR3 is CASSVASTEHGYTF. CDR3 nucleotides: TGTGCCAGCAGCGTAGCTTCAACAGAGCATGGCTACACCTTC.

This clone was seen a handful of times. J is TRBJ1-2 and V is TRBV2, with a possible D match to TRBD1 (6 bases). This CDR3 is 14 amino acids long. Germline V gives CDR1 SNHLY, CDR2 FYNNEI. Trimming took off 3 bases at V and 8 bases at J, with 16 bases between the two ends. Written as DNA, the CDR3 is TGTGCCAGCAGTGATCAGGGGAGCCTCTTAGGCTACACCTTC. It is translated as CASSDQGSLLGYTF.

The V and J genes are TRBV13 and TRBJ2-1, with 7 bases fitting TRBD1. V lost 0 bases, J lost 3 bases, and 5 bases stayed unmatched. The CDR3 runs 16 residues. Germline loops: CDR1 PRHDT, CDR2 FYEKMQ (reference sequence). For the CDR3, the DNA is TGTGCCAGCAGCTTAGGGACAGGGTACGGCTACAATGAGCAGTTCTTC. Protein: CASSLGTGYGYNEQFF.

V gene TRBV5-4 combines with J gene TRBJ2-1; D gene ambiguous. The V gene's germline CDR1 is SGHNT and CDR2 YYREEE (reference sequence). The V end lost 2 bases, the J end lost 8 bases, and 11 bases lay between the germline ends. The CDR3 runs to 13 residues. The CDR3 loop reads CASSFSASDEQFF. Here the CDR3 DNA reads TGTGCCAGCAGCTTTTCAGCGTCCGATGAGCAGTTCTTC.

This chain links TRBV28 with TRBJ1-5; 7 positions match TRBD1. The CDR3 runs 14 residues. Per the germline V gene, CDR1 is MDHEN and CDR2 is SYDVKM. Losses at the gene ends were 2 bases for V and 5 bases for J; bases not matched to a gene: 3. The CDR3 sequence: CASSLDRVDQPQHF. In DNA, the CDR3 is TGTGCCAGCAGTTTAGACAGGGTCGATCAGCCCCAGCATTTT.

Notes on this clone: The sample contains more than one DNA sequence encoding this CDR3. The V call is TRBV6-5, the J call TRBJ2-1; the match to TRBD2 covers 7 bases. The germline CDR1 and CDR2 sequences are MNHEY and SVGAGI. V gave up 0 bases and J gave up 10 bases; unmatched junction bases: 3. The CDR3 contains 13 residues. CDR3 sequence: CASSYSPGLEQFF. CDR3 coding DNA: TGTGCCAGCAGTTACTCCCCGGGACTAGAGCAGTTCTTC.

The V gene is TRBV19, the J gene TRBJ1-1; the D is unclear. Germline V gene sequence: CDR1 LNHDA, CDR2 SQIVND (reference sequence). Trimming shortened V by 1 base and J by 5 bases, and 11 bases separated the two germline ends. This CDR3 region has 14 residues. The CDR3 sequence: CASSIAHAGTEAFF. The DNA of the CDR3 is TGTGCCAGTAGTATAGCCCATGCAGGAACTGAAGCTTTCTTT.

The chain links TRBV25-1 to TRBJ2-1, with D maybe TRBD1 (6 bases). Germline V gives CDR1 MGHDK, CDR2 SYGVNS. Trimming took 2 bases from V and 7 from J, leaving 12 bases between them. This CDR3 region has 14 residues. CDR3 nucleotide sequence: TGTGCCAGCAGTGAAGGAGAGGGGGTAAATGAGCAGTTCTTC. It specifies CASSEGEGVNEQFF.

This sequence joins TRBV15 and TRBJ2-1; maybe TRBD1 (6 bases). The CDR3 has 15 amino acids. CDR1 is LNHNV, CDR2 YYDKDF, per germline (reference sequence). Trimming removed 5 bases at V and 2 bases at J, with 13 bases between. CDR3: CATSPGQRPYNEQFF. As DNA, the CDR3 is TGTGCCACCAGCCCTGGACAGAGGCCCTACAATGAGCAGTTCTTC.

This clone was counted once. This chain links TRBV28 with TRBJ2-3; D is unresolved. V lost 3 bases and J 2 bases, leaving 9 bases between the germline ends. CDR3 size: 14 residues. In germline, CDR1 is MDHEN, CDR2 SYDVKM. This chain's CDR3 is CASSFIQNTDTQYF. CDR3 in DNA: TGTGCCAGCAGTTTTATACAGAACACAGATACGCAGTATTTT.

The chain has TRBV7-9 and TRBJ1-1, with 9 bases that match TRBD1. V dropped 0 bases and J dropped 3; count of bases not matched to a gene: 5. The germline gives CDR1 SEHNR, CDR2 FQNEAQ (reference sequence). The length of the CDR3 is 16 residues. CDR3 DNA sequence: TGTGCCAGCAGCTTAGCGGGACAGGGATTCGACACTGAAGCTTTCTTT. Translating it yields CASSLAGQGFDTEAFF. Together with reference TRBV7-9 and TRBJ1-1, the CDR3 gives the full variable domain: DTGVSQNPRHKITKRGQNVTFRCDPISEHNRLYWYRQTLGQGPEFLTYFQNEAQLEKSRLLSDRFSAERPKGSFSTLEIQRTEQGDSAMYLCASSLAGQGFDTEAFFGQGTRLTVV.